The 15 T cell receptor beta chains listed next were all sequenced from one sample in a study of cytomegalovirus exposure and HLA in healthy donors. Primers for the PCR totalled 60 Vbeta and 13 Jbeta. TCRdb's copy holds only in-frame clones and misses some; the assay was immunoSEQ multiplex PCR. The data hold 150,000 to 200,000 clones, with around 80% observed a single time. Sequencing was done on a sample of PBMCs. The receptors derive from a woman between 40 and 50 years old in good health and CMV-seronegative.

This sequence joins TRBV5-7 and TRBJ2-2, with a weak D call TRBD2 (5 bases). TRBV5-7 is reported as an ORF; its role is uncertain. CDR3 size: 15 residues. V shed 5 bases and J shed 5 bases, with 16 bases lying between them. The CDR3 sequence is CASRFATRGTGELFF. In nucleotides, the CDR3 is TGTGCCAGCAGATTTGCCACAAGAGGGACCGGGGAGCTGTTTTTT.

This clone was counted only a few times. The chain has TRBV27 and TRBJ1-2; the D gene is possibly TRBD1 (5 bases). Germline-derived CDR1 and CDR2 are MNHEY and SMNVEV (reference sequence). V dropped 2 bases and J dropped 7 bases, with 11 bases sitting between them. The CDR3 has 13 residues. CDR3 in DNA: TGTGCCAGCAGTTTAGATAGGGGATCTGGCTACACCTTC. Its translation is CASSLDRGSGYTF.

This clone was recorded a few times. The chain recombines TRBV6-1 with TRBJ2-3; D is possibly TRBD2 (5 bases). V was pared by 0 bases and J by 1 base, with 8 bases between. CDR3 length: 15 amino acids. Germline lookup yields CDR1 MNHNS and CDR2 SASEGT. The CDR3 is CASSEAGDGTDTQYF. CDR3 sequence (DNA): TGTGCCAGCAGTGAAGCCGGGGATGGCACAGATACGCAGTATTTT.

CDR3 region: CASQAGTDTQYF. In DNA form, the CDR3 reads TGTGCCAGCCAGGCCGGCACAGATACGCAGTATTTT. This chain links TRBV6-6 with TRBJ2-3; D gene ambiguous. Germline CDR1 MNHNY, CDR2 SVGAGI (reference sequence). This CDR3 spans 12 amino acids. Trimming took off 8 bases at V and 1 base at J, with 7 bases between the two ends.

The rearrangement uses TRBV11-3 and TRBJ1-5; D not certain. Trimming cost V 4 bases and J 5 bases, with 9 bases left between them. Germline CDR1 reads SGHNT; CDR2 reads YENEEA. The CDR3 sequence is 13 residues long. The CDR3 reads CASSSYQDQPQHF. The CDR3 DNA sequence: TGTGCCAGCAGCTCCTACCAGGATCAGCCCCAGCATTTT. Complete variable domain (other parts from reference TRBV11-3 and TRBJ1-5): EAGVVQSPRYKIIEKKQPVAFWCNPISGHNTLYWYLQNLGQGPELLIRYENEEAVDDSQLPKDRFSAERLKGVDSTLKIQPAELGDSAVYLCASSSYQDQPQHFGDGTRLSIL.

This rearrangement joins TRBV7-9 to TRBJ2-7; D call uncertain. The V end was cut by 5 bases, the J end by 6 bases, with 8 bases between. This CDR3 has 11 residues. Germline lookup yields CDR1 SEHNR and CDR2 FQNEAQ (reference sequence). The CDR3 spells CASSVGGEQYF. The DNA for the CDR3 is TGTGCCAGCAGCGTAGGCGGCGAGCAGTACTTC.

The CDR3 spells CASSLGSGGATGELFF. CDR3 DNA sequence: TGTGCCAGCAGCTTAGGGTCGGGGGGCGCAACCGGGGAGCTGTTTTTT. The chain is built from TRBV7-9 and TRBJ2-2, with D possibly TRBD2 on 7 matching bases. This CDR3 is 16 amino acids long. The ends were cut back, 1 base at V and 5 bases at J, with 14 bases in the middle. The germline V gene encodes CDR1 SEHNR and CDR2 FQNEAQ (reference sequence).

The rearrangement links TRBV19 to TRBJ1-1, with TRBD1 identical over 8 bases. This CDR3 is built from 15 residues. Trimming removed 1 base from V and 6 bases from J; junction bases left unmatched: 7. Germline V gives CDR1 LNHDA, CDR2 SQIVND (reference sequence). For the CDR3, the DNA is TGTGCCAGTAGTATAGTTTCCGGGACAGGAGCTGAAGCTTTCTTT. Its protein is CASSIVSGTGAEAFF.

This chain uses TRBV11-2 with TRBJ2-7; 8 nucleotides agree with TRBD2. This CDR3 spans 16 amino acids. With 1 base clipped from V and 0 bases from J, the junction kept 5 bases outside the gene matches. Germline CDR1 and CDR2: SGHAT and FQNNGV. DNA of the CDR3: TGTGCCAGCAGCTTAGCCCCCGGGACTAGCTCCTACGAGCAGTACTTC. This encodes CASSLAPGTSSYEQYF.

The rearrangement links TRBV11-3 to TRBJ1-3, with 7 bases that match TRBD1. Germline CDR1 SGHNT, CDR2 YENEEA. J lost 2 bases, V lost 4 bases, and 14 bases had no gene match. The CDR3 has 18 residues. The CDR3 sequence: CASSSLNRDRPTGNTIYF. CDR3 DNA sequence: TGTGCCAGCAGCTCCTTAAACCGGGACAGACCTACTGGAAACACCATATATTTT.

The chain employs TRBV5-1 and TRBJ1-2; possible D gene TRBD1, 6 bases. This CDR3 contains 18 residues. Trimming removed 0 bases from V and 2 bases from J, with 20 bases in between. Germline CDR1 reads SGHRS; CDR2 reads YFSETQ. The DNA of the CDR3 is TGCGCCAGCAGCTTGGAGGGGCCTGGTGGGGGCGTAAACTATGGCTACACCTTC. Protein sequence: CASSLEGPGGGVNYGYTF.

This clone has only one observation. The chain links TRBV9 to TRBJ2-1, with D maybe TRBD1 (6 bases). Germline-derived CDR1 and CDR2 are SGDLS and YYNGEE. The CDR3 is made up of 15 amino acids. The germline V and J ends were trimmed by 2 bases and 7 bases, with 16 bases remaining between them. The CDR3 sequence is CASSVGGNGINEQFF. The CDR3 DNA follows: TGTGCCAGCAGCGTTGGGGGCAACGGCATAAATGAGCAGTTCTTC.

The chain uses TRBV11-3 and TRBJ2-1; 9 bases line up with TRBD2. Germline V gene data show CDR1 as SGHNT and CDR2 as YENEEA. The ends lost 1 base at V and 6 bases at J; junction bases unmatched: 4. CDR3 size: 15 residues. The chain's CDR3 is CASSLGVSGGNEQFF. CDR3 DNA sequence: TGTGCCAGCAGCTTAGGAGTTAGCGGGGGCAATGAGCAGTTCTTC.

The V gene is TRBV29-1, the J gene TRBJ1-2; D is possibly TRBD1 (5 bases). Germline CDR1 and CDR2: SQVTM and ANQGSEA. Trimming cost V 3 bases and J 3 bases, with 23 bases left between them. The CDR3 is 17 residues long. The CDR3 is CSVDPLGAGTKDYGYTF. For the CDR3, the DNA is TGCAGCGTTGACCCCCTAGGGGCAGGTACAAAGGACTATGGCTACACCTTC.

The chain couples TRBV5-1 to TRBJ2-7; 7 bases are shared with TRBD1. This CDR3 is 15 amino acids long. Trimming cost V 0 bases and J 3 bases; bases outside gene matches: 6. Germline V gene sequence: CDR1 SGHRS, CDR2 YFSETQ. The CDR3 DNA reads TGCGCCAGCAGCTTGGGACAGGGCCAACACTACGAGCAGTACTTC. It specifies CASSLGQGQHYEQYF.